The clone carrying this T cell receptor beta chain appeared a single time. V lost 3 bases and J lost 9; bases outside the gene matches: 4. Looked up from germline, CDR1 is LGHDT and CDR2 is YNNKEL (reference sequence). The CDR3 covers 14 residues. Using immunoSEQ multiplex PCR, the repertoire was profiled, and TCRdb retains in-frame clones only, with some absent. The sample includes 110,000 to 150,000 clones, around 89% of them seen just once. This specimen belongs to a study of blood T cell repertoires in COVID-19. Whole-study context: PBMCs, B-cell-depleted T cells, or T cells provided the cDNA or gDNA that made up the material.

The TCR comes from a man between 60 and 75 years old with active or convalescent COVID-19. The chain couples TRBV3-1 (or the pseudogene TRBV3-2) to TRBJ1-6; 8 nucleotides match TRBD1. Sequences were obtained from peripheral blood. The CDR3 DNA sequence: TGTGCCAGCAGCCAGACAGGGGTGGGTTCACCCCTCCACTTT. It encodes CASSQTGVGSPLHF.